A single sample is the source of the 29 T cell receptor beta chains below, sequenced in a study of blood T cell repertoires in COVID-19. The repertoire was sequenced with immunoSEQ multiplex PCR; TCRdb's copy has only in-frame clones and lacks some. The data show 90,000 to 150,000 clones, approximately 83% seen once. The sequencing sample was made of peripheral blood. These receptors originate from a man at least 80 years old with acute or convalescent COVID-19.

V and J are TRBV5-1 and TRBJ1-1; tentatively, D is TRBD1 (5 bases). CDR1 is SGHRS and CDR2 is YFSETQ in the germline V gene. V was shortened by 0 bases and J by 11 bases, with 14 bases between the two germline ends. The length of the CDR3 is 13 residues. CDR3 residues: CASSLESTAGAFF. The CDR3 coding sequence is TGCGCCAGCAGCTTGGAGTCGACAGCCGGGGCTTTCTTT.

This chain joins TRBV4-2 and TRBJ2-2; 9 bases line up with TRBD2. The CDR3 loop spans 15 amino acids. The V gene's germline CDR1 is LGHNA and CDR2 YNFKEQ. V lost 4 bases, J lost 7 bases, and 7 bases stayed unmatched. CDR3 residues: CASSPLAGDSGELFF. The CDR3, as DNA: TGTGCCAGCAGCCCCTTAGCGGGGGATAGCGGGGAGCTGTTTTTT.

This chain links TRBV19 with TRBJ1-6, with D tentatively TRBD1 (6 bases). CDR1 is LNHDA and CDR2 is SQIVND in the germline V gene (reference sequence). This CDR3 is 14 amino acids long. V was trimmed by 5 bases and J by 14 bases, leaving 19 bases between them. CDR3 sequence reads: CASSSGDQWDALHF. DNA for the CDR3: TGTGCCAGTAGTTCAGGGGACCAGTGGGACGCCCTCCACTTT. Full variable domain (outside the CDR3, taken from reference TRBV19 and TRBJ1-6): DGGITQSPKYLFRKEGQNVTLSCEQNLNHDAMYWYRQDPGQGLRLIYYSQIVNDFQKGDIAEGYSVSREKKESFPLTVTSAQKNPTAFYLCASSSGDQWDALHFGNGTRLTVT.

This rearrangement joins TRBV7-2 to TRBJ2-7, with a possible D match to TRBD2 (6 bases). Trimming stripped 0 bases from V and 5 bases from J, with 11 bases between. There are 14 residues in the CDR3. The germline V gene has CDR1 SGHTA and CDR2 FQGNSA. CDR3 in amino acids: CASSLAGGLHEQYF. The CDR3 bases are TGTGCCAGCAGCTTAGCGGGGGGTCTACACGAGCAGTACTTC.

The V gene is TRBV21-1, the J gene TRBJ1-1; TRBD1 is taken as the D call from the table, unchecked against the DNA. TRBV21-1 represents a pseudogene. The CDR3 has 14 residues. The CDR3 here is CASSEGQTNTEAFF. The CDR3 DNA follows: TGTGCCAGCAGCGAGGGACAGACGAACACTGAAGCTTTCTTT.

The V and J genes are TRBV5-1 and TRBJ2-7, with 8 bases fitting TRBD1. The CDR3 contains 14 residues. Per the germline V gene, CDR1 is SGHRS and CDR2 is YFSETQ. After removal of 5 bases from V and 5 bases from J, the junction contained 9 bases not matched to a gene. The CDR3: CASSFGQGTDEQYF. The CDR3 nucleotides read TGCGCCAGCAGTTTTGGACAGGGTACCGACGAGCAGTACTTC.

This clone has just one count. This chain links TRBV6-5 with TRBJ2-1; TRBD2 aligns across 13 bases. The germline V gene encodes CDR1 MNHEY and CDR2 SVGAGI. The J segment lost 10 bases and the V segment lost 7 bases, leaving 7 bases of the junction unmatched. The CDR3 has 14 residues. The CDR3 bases are TGTGCCAGCACTTGGACTAGCGGGGGCTCCGAGCAGTTCTTC. This sequence encodes CASTWTSGGSEQFF.

The V gene is TRBV5-1, the J gene TRBJ1-1; 8 positions agree with TRBD1. Germline trimming cut 4 bases from V and 7 bases from J; bases unmatched to any gene: 6. Germline assignment: CDR1 SGHRS and CDR2 YFSETQ. This CDR3 is built from 13 residues. The DNA for the CDR3 is TGCGCCAGCAGCGCCGGACAGGGCATTGAAGCTTTCTTT. It specifies CASSAGQGIEAFF.

The chain uses TRBV7-2 and TRBJ2-2, with 12 bases aligning to TRBD2. The CDR3 runs 15 residues. V shed 6 bases and J 1 base; nucleotides not matched to a gene: 0. Germline CDR1 is SGHTA and CDR2 is FQGNSA. This CDR3 reads CASRLAGGNTGELFF. CDR3 in DNA: TGTGCCAGCAGACTAGCGGGAGGGAACACCGGGGAGCTGTTTTTT.

The rearrangement links TRBV2 to TRBJ1-1, with TRBD1 identical over 7 bases. Germline V lookup: CDR1 SNHLY, CDR2 FYNNEI. V shed 5 bases, J shed 10 bases, and the junction held 7 bases outside the gene matches. The CDR3 sequence is 12 residues long. This CDR3 is CASSPSQGGAFF. The DNA of the CDR3 is TGTGCCAGCAGTCCTTCTCAGGGGGGAGCTTTCTTT.

The table lists this clone with a count of one. The genes are TRBV3-1 (or the pseudogene TRBV3-2) and TRBJ2-7; a weak D match, TRBD2 (6 bases). The CDR3 is 13 residues long. Deletions cut 4 bases from V and 6 bases from J, with 13 bases between. Germline V CDR1 and CDR2: LGHDT, YNNKEL (reference sequence). DNA for the CDR3: TGTGCCAGCAGCCCCCGGGACTTTACCGAGCAGTACTTC. It specifies CASSPRDFTEQYF.

This rearrangement joins TRBV5-1 to TRBJ2-6, with D maybe TRBD2 (6 bases). CDR3 length equals 17 residues. V lost 0 bases, J lost 1 base, and 11 bases lay in between. Germline values: CDR1 SGHRS, CDR2 YFSETQ. The CDR3 spells CASSLGEESSGANVLTF. In DNA form, the CDR3 reads TGCGCCAGCAGCTTGGGGGAGGAGTCGTCTGGGGCCAACGTCCTGACTTTC.

CDR3 protein: CASSSSGGPNYGYTF. CDR3 DNA: TGTGCCAGTAGTTCATCAGGGGGGCCTAACTATGGCTACACCTTC. The chain links TRBV19 to TRBJ1-2; 7 nucleotides line up with TRBD1. This CDR3 is 15 amino acids long. Per the germline V gene, CDR1 is LNHDA and CDR2 is SQIVND (reference sequence). Losses at the gene ends were 5 bases for V and 0 bases for J; bases not matched to a gene: 6.

The chain couples TRBV6-5 to TRBJ2-1; 10 bases are shared with TRBD2. From germline, CDR1 is MNHEY and CDR2 SVGAGI. CDR3 size: 15 residues. V dropped 0 bases and J dropped 10; count of bases not matched to a gene: 6. CDR3 loop: CASSYSLAGAGEQFF. DNA for the CDR3: TGTGCCAGCAGTTACTCGCTAGCGGGGGCGGGGGAGCAGTTCTTC.

The J gene is TRBJ2-1, the V gene TRBV7-2; the D gene is possibly TRBD1 (6 bases). The CDR3 totals 14 residues. V was cut by 4 bases and J by 4 bases, with 11 bases left in between. Per germline, CDR1 SGHTA and CDR2 FQGNSA. CDR3 DNA sequence: TGTGCCAGCAGCTCAAGTACAGGGTACAATGAGCAGTTCTTC. This translates into CASSSSTGYNEQFF.

The gene calls are TRBV2 and TRBJ2-2; D might be TRBD2 (6 bases). Trimming pared 0 bases from V and 0 bases from J, leaving 8 bases between. Germline values: CDR1 SNHLY, CDR2 FYNNEI. CDR3 length: 16 amino acids. CDR3 sequence reads: CASSEAGTANTGELFF. DNA of the CDR3: TGTGCCAGCAGTGAAGCAGGGACTGCGAACACCGGGGAGCTGTTTTTT.

This sequence joins TRBV18 and TRBJ1-3, with TRBD1 matching over 12 bases. Germline lookup yields CDR1 KGHSH and CDR2 LQKENI. Losses at the gene ends were 6 bases for V and 0 bases for J; bases not matched to a gene: 12. The CDR3 loop spans 19 amino acids. CDR3 amino acids: CASSYKPGQGALSGNTIYF. The CDR3 nucleotides are TGTGCCAGCTCCTACAAGCCGGGACAGGGGGCTCTCTCTGGAAACACCATATATTTT.

This clone was observed a single time. This chain uses TRBV7-3 with TRBJ2-2, with 9 bases identical to TRBD1. CDR3 length: 15 amino acids. J lost 2 bases, V lost 5 bases, and 3 bases had no gene match. Germline-derived CDR1 and CDR2 are SGHTA and FQGTGA. The CDR3 reads CASSLQGANTGELFF. The CDR3 DNA sequence: TGTGCCAGCAGCCTACAGGGGGCAAACACCGGGGAGCTGTTTTTT.

This chain joins TRBV28 and TRBJ2-3; D remains unclear. V lost 2 bases and J 5 bases, leaving 11 bases between the germline ends. The CDR3 loop spans 14 amino acids. The germline gives CDR1 MDHEN, CDR2 SYDVKM. The CDR3 DNA is TGTGCCAGCAGTTTAGTTGGTGCGATAGATACGCAGTATTTT. Protein: CASSLVGAIDTQYF.

This clone has only one observation. J is TRBJ2-2 and V is TRBV7-2; D possibly corresponds to TRBD1 (6 bases). This CDR3 has 14 amino acids. V dropped 6 bases and J dropped 0 bases, with 8 bases sitting between them. The germline gives CDR1 SGHTA, CDR2 FQGNSA. The CDR3 loop is CASRRTANTGELFF. CDR3 DNA sequence: TGTGCCAGCAGACGGACAGCGAACACCGGGGAGCTGTTTTTT.

The chain employs TRBV5-4 and TRBJ1-2; 9 bases fit TRBD1. CDR3 length equals 16 residues. CDR1 is SGHNT and CDR2 is YYREEE in the germline V gene (reference sequence). V dropped 4 bases and J dropped 4; count of bases not matched to a gene: 11. Here the CDR3 DNA reads TGTGCCAGCAGCCGAGGGTCGGACAGGGGATCCTATGGCTACACCTTC. Translated: CASSRGSDRGSYGYTF.

V gene TRBV6-2 or TRBV6-3 combines with J gene TRBJ2-1; a possible D gene is TRBD1 (6 bases). Trimming stripped 4 bases from V and 0 bases from J, with 10 bases between. Germline V CDR1 and CDR2: MNHEY, SVGEGT. This CDR3 has 15 amino acids. CDR3 coding DNA: TGTGCCAGCAGTTTCGGACAGCCCTCCTACAATGAGCAGTTCTTC. The encoded protein is CASSFGQPSYNEQFF.

This sequence joins TRBV7-9 and TRBJ1-1; D is perhaps TRBD1 (5 bases). V was cut by 1 base and J by 6 bases, with 15 bases left in between. CDR3 size: 15 residues. In germline, CDR1 is SEHNR, CDR2 FQNEAQ (reference sequence). CDR3 loop: CASSLGSGREAEAFF. For the CDR3, the DNA is TGTGCCAGCAGCTTAGGATCAGGGCGTGAGGCTGAAGCTTTCTTT. The whole variable domain, filled in from reference TRBV7-9 and TRBJ1-1, reads DTGVSQNPRHKITKRGQNVTFRCDPISEHNRLYWYRQTLGQGPEFLTYFQNEAQLEKSRLLSDRFSAERPKGSFSTLEIQRTEQGDSAMYLCASSLGSGREAEAFFGQGTRLTVV.

The V call is TRBV6-2 or TRBV6-3, the J call TRBJ1-1, with 8 bases matching TRBD1. The CDR3 totals 18 residues. The ends lost 1 base at V and 1 base at J; junction bases unmatched: 11. Germline V gene sequence: CDR1 MNHEY, CDR2 SVGEGT. The CDR3: CASSYYGQGWVKNTEAFF. DNA for the CDR3: TGTGCCAGCAGTTACTACGGACAGGGATGGGTTAAGAACACTGAAGCTTTCTTT.

This chain connects TRBV6-5 to TRBJ2-2; D is ambiguous. V was cut by 2 bases and J by 0 bases, with 7 bases left in between. The CDR3 is 15 residues long. Germline V gene lookup returns CDR1 MNHEY and CDR2 SVGAGI. The CDR3 region is CASSYGSANTGELFF. Written as DNA, the CDR3 is TGTGCCAGCAGTTACGGCAGCGCGAACACCGGGGAGCTGTTTTTT.

This clone was recorded once. The V and J genes are TRBV28 and TRBJ1-1; D might be TRBD1 (6 bases). Germline CDR1 is MDHEN and CDR2 is SYDVKM. The V and J ends lost 3 bases and 0 bases respectively, with 23 bases between them. The CDR3 sequence is 19 residues long. The CDR3 DNA reads as TGTGCCAGCAGTTTCTCCAGGGGTCTTTTTCGGCTTATGAACACTGAAGCTTTCTTT. Amino acid sequence: CASSFSRGLFRLMNTEAFF.

The chain joins TRBV18 to TRBJ2-7; 9 bases match TRBD1. Trimming removed 6 bases from V and 2 bases from J; junction bases left unmatched: 8. This CDR3 has 15 amino acids. The germline CDR1 and CDR2 sequences are KGHSH and LQKENI. The CDR3: CASSDGQGLTYEQYF. The DNA of the CDR3 is TGTGCCAGCTCCGACGGACAGGGGCTGACCTACGAGCAGTACTTC. Filled out from reference TRBV18 and TRBJ2-7, the complete variable domain reads NAGVMQNPRHLVRRRGQEARLRCSPMKGHSHVYWYRQLPEEGLKFMVYLQKENIIDESGMPKERFSAEFPKEGPSILRIQQVVRGDSAAYFCASSDGQGLTYEQYFGPGTRLTVT.

This chain uses TRBV10-3 with TRBJ2-6; 9 nucleotides agree with TRBD1. The CDR3 loop spans 17 amino acids. The V and J ends lost 7 bases and 4 bases, in that order; junction bases with no gene match: 11. The germline gives CDR1 ENHRY, CDR2 SYGVKD. CDR3 DNA: TGTGCCATCAATCCGGGACAGGGAGAGGTGGGGGCCAACGTCCTGACTTTC. Translating it yields CAINPGQGEVGANVLTF.

The chain recombines TRBV5-1 with TRBJ2-3; 13 bases are shared with TRBD2. The CDR3 sequence is 17 residues long. Germline loops: CDR1 SGHRS, CDR2 YFSETQ. J gave up 4 bases and V 2 bases, and 7 bases lay outside the gene matches. The CDR3 DNA reads as TGCGCCAGCAGCTTATCAACTAGCGGGGGGGCCCCAGATACGCAGTATTTT. Protein sequence: CASSLSTSGGAPDTQYF.